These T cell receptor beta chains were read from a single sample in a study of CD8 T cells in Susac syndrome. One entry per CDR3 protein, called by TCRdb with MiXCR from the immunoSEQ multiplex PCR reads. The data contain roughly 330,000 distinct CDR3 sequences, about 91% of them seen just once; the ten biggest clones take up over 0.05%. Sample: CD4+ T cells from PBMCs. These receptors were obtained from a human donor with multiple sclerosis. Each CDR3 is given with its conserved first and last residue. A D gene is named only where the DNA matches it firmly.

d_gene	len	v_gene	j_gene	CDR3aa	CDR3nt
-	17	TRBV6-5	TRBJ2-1	CASSYGLEAGVSYEQFF	TGTGCCAGCAGTTACGGTCTTGAAGCCGGGGTTAGCTATGAGCAGTTCTTC
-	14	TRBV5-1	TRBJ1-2	CASSLELGAKGYTF	TGCGCCAGCAGCTTGGAACTGGGGGCGAAGGGCTACACCTTC
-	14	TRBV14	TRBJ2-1	CASSQDIRYNEQFF	TGTGCCAGCAGCCAAGACATCAGGTACAATGAGCAGTTCTTC
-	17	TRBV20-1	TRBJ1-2	CSARPMDMRGYNYGYTF	TGCAGTGCTAGGCCGATGGACATGAGGGGATATAACTATGGCTACACCTTC
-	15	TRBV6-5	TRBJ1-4	CASSRGGTGVGKLFF	TGTGCCAGCAGCCGAGGAGGGACTGGGGTTGGAAAACTGTTTTTT
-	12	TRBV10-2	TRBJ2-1	CASRTGYNEQFF	TGCGCCAGCAGGACAGGATACAATGAGCAGTTCTTC
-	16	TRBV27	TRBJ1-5	CASSFRFTGTNQPQHF	TGTGCCAGCAGTTTCAGGTTTACAGGGACCAATCAGCCCCAGCATTTT
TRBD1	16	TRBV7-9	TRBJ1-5	CASSTSYGGGGQPQHF	TGTGCCAGCAGCACCTCGTACGGAGGGGGCGGACAGCCCCAGCATTTT
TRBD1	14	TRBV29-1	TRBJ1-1	CSVVMAGGGTEAFF	TGCAGCGTTGTGATGGCAGGGGGTGGCACTGAAGCTTTCTTT
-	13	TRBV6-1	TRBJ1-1	CASSTFYQGEAFF	TGTGCCAGCAGTACCTTTTATCAGGGTGAAGCTTTCTTT
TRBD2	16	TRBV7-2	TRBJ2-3	CASSFSSGRGTDTQYF	TGTGCCAGCAGCTTTAGTAGCGGGAGAGGCACAGATACGCAGTATTTT
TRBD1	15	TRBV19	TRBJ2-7	CASTQPGTGSYEQYF	TGTGCCAGTACTCAACCGGGGACAGGGAGCTACGAGCAGTACTTC
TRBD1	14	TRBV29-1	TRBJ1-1	CSAWTGGPATEAFF	TGCAGCGCCTGGACAGGGGGCCCGGCCACTGAAGCTTTCTTT
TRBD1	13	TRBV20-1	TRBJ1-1	CSARADRDTEAFF	TGCAGTGCTAGAGCGGACAGGGACACTGAAGCTTTCTTT
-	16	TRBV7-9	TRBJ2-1	CASSPPGGADYNEQFF	TGTGCCAGCAGCCCTCCAGGGGGGGCAGACTACAATGAGCAGTTCTTC
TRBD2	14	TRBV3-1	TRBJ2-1	CASAPSPAGAEQFF	TGTGCCAGCGCTCCCTCCCCCGCGGGAGCTGAGCAGTTCTTC
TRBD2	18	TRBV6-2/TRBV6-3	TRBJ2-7	CASSYQAHGLADTYEQYF	TGTGCCAGCAGTTACCAGGCGCACGGGCTAGCGGATACCTACGAGCAGTACTTC
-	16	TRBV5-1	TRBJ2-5	CASKAPEGSLGETQYF	TGCGCCAGCAAGGCCCCTGAGGGGAGCCTTGGTGAGACCCAGTACTTC
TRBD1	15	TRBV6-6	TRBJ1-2	CASSPRDRPNYGYTF	TGTGCCAGCAGTCCCCGGGACAGACCTAACTATGGCTACACCTTC
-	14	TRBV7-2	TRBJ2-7	CASSLAGAIYEQYF	TGTGCCAGCAGCTTAGCGGGGGCGATCTACGAGCAGTACTTC
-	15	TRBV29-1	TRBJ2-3	CSVGLEGSLTDTQYF	TGCAGCGTTGGACTGGAGGGGTCTTTAACAGATACGCAGTATTTT
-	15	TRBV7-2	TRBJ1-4	CASSLGVVGREKLFF	TGTGCCAGCAGCTTAGGGGTGGTGGGGAGGGAAAAACTGTTTTTT